This is a list of T cell receptor beta chains from one sample in a study of blood T cell repertoires in COVID-19. Measured with immunoSEQ multiplex PCR; TCRdb has only the in-frame clones, and not every one. The sample lists almost 250,000 clones; around 89% were seen once. Sequencing input: PBMCs or T cells enriched from blood (not recorded which). These receptors originate from a woman in her twenties or thirties who had recovered from COVID-19. Each CDR3 is given with its conserved first and last residue. The D gene is left open where the match is weak. Expanded clones get a size class; other rows say once, few or many, or leave the size out.

TRBV6-1,TRBD2,TRBJ2-1,.,CASSVGGGLAVYNEQFF,TGTGCCAGCAGTGTCGGCGGAGGACTAGCGGTTTACAATGAGCAGTTCTTC
TRBV27,TRBD1,TRBJ1-2,.,CASSNPTGGNYGYTF,TGTGCCAGCAGTAACCCGACAGGGGGCAATTATGGCTACACCTTC
TRBV7-8,TRBD1,TRBJ1-4,.,CASSLFGLGQRAFFSNEKLFF,TGTGCCAGCAGCTTATTCGGCTTGGGACAGCGGGCCTTCTTCTCTAATGAAAAACTGTTTTTT
TRBV18,TRBD2,TRBJ2-7,.,CASSEGLASSYEQYF,TGTGCCAGCTCGGAGGGACTAGCAAGCTCCTACGAGCAGTACTTC
TRBV19,.,TRBJ2-3,.,CASVQGWGTDTQYF,TGTGCCAGCGTACAGGGCTGGGGCACAGATACGCAGTATTTT
TRBV4-3,TRBD1,TRBJ1-2,.,CASSQDGTGGGPNYGYTF,TGCGCCAGCAGCCAAGACGGGACAGGGGGCGGACCTAACTATGGCTACACCTTC
TRBV14,.,TRBJ2-7,few,CASSQDFGGNYEQYF,TGTGCCAGCAGCCAAGATTTCGGGGGAAACTACGAGCAGTACTTC
TRBV19,TRBD1,TRBJ1-5,.,CASSVQGTGDQPQHF,TGTGCCAGTAGTGTGCAAGGGACAGGCGATCAGCCCCAGCATTTT
TRBV7-9,TRBD1,TRBJ1-2,many,CASSLISLDRVTF,TGTGCCAGCAGCTTAATATCATTGGACAGGGTGACCTTC
TRBV6-5,TRBD1,TRBJ1-6,.,CASKQGLTSPLHF,TGTGCCAGCAAACAGGGGCTGACTTCACCCCTCCACTTT
TRBV7-9,.,TRBJ1-1,.,CASSLAYVREDRYTEAFF,TGTGCCAGCAGCTTAGCGTACGTCAGGGAGGATCGTTACACTGAAGCTTTCTTT
TRBV5-1,.,TRBJ1-4,.,CASSPDMGEEKLFF,TGCGCCAGCAGCCCAGACATGGGTGAAGAAAAACTGTTTTTT
TRBV3-1/TRBV3-2,.,TRBJ1-1,.,CASSPQQGNTEAFF,TGTGCCAGCAGCCCCCAACAGGGGAACACTGAAGCTTTCTTT
TRBV2,.,TRBJ2-7,.,CASSGGYEQYF,TGTGCCAGCAGTGGCGGCTACGAGCAGTACTTC
TRBV11-2,.,TRBJ2-3,.,CASSLGSKSLDTQYF,TGTGCCAGCAGCTTAGGGTCCAAGAGCTTAGATACGCAGTATTTT
TRBV28,.,TRBJ1-5,.,CASSLAADYQPQHF,TGTGCCAGCAGTTTAGCGGCAGATTATCAGCCCCAGCATTTT
TRBV6-5,.,TRBJ2-1,.,CASSYARPSYNEQFF,TGTGCCAGCAGTTACGCGAGGCCCTCCTACAATGAGCAGTTCTTC
TRBV7-3,TRBD1,TRBJ1-2,few,CASSSGQGGDYGYTF,TGTGCCAGCAGCTCAGGACAGGGGGGAGACTATGGCTACACCTTC
TRBV7-2,.,TRBJ1-6,.,CASSLDKGWSPLHF,TGTGCCAGCAGCTTGGACAAGGGCTGGTCACCCCTCCACTTT
TRBV27,TRBD1,TRBJ1-5,.,CASSPDREWFGQPQHF,TGTGCCAGCAGTCCAGACAGGGAATGGTTTGGTCAGCCCCAGCATTTT
TRBV28,.,TRBJ1-1,.,CASIRGRGMKDTEAFF,TGTGCCAGCATTAGGGGCAGGGGTATGAAAGACACTGAAGCTTTCTTT
TRBV6-2/TRBV6-3,TRBD2,TRBJ2-7,.,CASSKTSGSGKQYF,TGTGCCAGCAGTAAGACTAGCGGGAGTGGTAAGCAGTACTTC
TRBV11-1,TRBD1,TRBJ2-7,.,CASSSGTGMREQYF,TGTGCCAGCAGCTCCGGGACAGGGATGCGCGAGCAGTACTTC
TRBV28,TRBD1,TRBJ1-4,.,CASRSGQVKTKLFF,TGTGCCAGCCGCTCGGGACAGGTTAAAACCAAACTGTTTTTT
TRBV15,.,TRBJ1-1,.,CATSPTGNQAFF,TGTGCCACCAGCCCTACAGGGAACCAAGCTTTCTTT
TRBV4-1,.,TRBJ2-7,once,CASSQGAADEQYF,TGCGCCAGCAGCCAAGGGGCAGCCGACGAGCAGTACTTC
TRBV7-8,.,TRBJ1-5,.,CASSLRYGPNNQPQHF,TGTGCCAGCAGCTTACGTTACGGTCCCAATAATCAGCCCCAGCATTTT
TRBV4-1,TRBD1,TRBJ2-1,.,CASSQEMGQREQFF,TGCGCCAGCAGCCAAGAAATGGGACAGCGGGAGCAGTTCTTC
TRBV24-1,TRBD1,TRBJ2-3,.,CATSDQSQGAVDTQYF,TGTGCCACCAGTGACCAAAGTCAGGGGGCGGTAGATACGCAGTATTTT
TRBV11-2,TRBD1,TRBJ2-7,.,CASSLASVGTDWVYEQYF,TGTGCCAGCAGCTTAGCCTCAGTAGGGACAGACTGGGTTTACGAGCAGTACTTC
TRBV2,.,TRBJ1-1,.,CASSDQRRMNTEAFF,TGTGCCAGCAGTGATCAGAGGCGGATGAACACTGAAGCTTTCTTT
TRBV5-4,.,TRBJ1-1,.,CASSLGGGADTEAFF,TGTGCCAGCAGCTTGGGTGGGGGCGCGGACACTGAAGCTTTCTTT
TRBV4-1,TRBD2,TRBJ2-1,many,CASSQDLGEGRNEQFF,TGCGCCAGCAGCCAAGATCTAGGGGAGGGCCGCAATGAGCAGTTCTTC